Listed below are T cell receptor beta chains from one sample, sequenced in a study of blood T cell repertoires in COVID-19. Profiled with immunoSEQ multiplex PCR; TCRdb holds only in-frame clones, not every one. Among around 53,000 clones, approximately 91% were seen once, and the ten largest hold about 3%. The material sequenced was peripheral blood. The receptor set was obtained from a human donor in a cohort sampled during active COVID-19. The CDR3 runs from the conserved cysteine through the conserved F or W. A D gene is named only where the DNA matches it firmly. Clone size appears in some rows only: once, few, many, or a class for an expanded clone.

clone size	V gene	J gene	D gene	CDR3 protein	CDR3 DNA
.	TRBV28	TRBJ2-1	.	CASSLMDRPDEQFF	TGTGCCAGCAGTTTAATGGACAGACCTGATGAGCAGTTCTTC
few	TRBV7-6	TRBJ2-2	TRBD2	CASSLEMAGGPNGELFF	TGTGCCAGCAGCTTAGAGATGGCGGGAGGGCCGAACGGGGAGCTGTTTTTT
.	TRBV18	TRBJ2-3	TRBD1	CASSPSSGQGPADTQYF	TGTGCCAGCTCACCTAGTTCGGGACAGGGTCCGGCAGATACGCAGTATTTT
few	TRBV5-8	TRBJ2-2	.	CASSFRNTGELFF	TGTGCCAGCAGCTTTAGGAACACCGGGGAGCTGTTTTTT
few	TRBV25-1	TRBJ2-1	TRBD1	CASSTPTGESYNEQFF	TGTGCCAGCAGTACACCTACAGGGGAGTCCTACAATGAGCAGTTCTTC
.	TRBV11-2	TRBJ2-5	TRBD2	CASTPGGETQYF	TGTGCCAGCACCCCGGGGGGAGAGACCCAGTACTTC
.	TRBV5-1	TRBJ2-1	.	CASSPGLPQNEQFF	TGCGCCAGCAGCCCGGGACTTCCTCAGAATGAGCAGTTCTTC
.	TRBV7-8	TRBJ1-6	.	CASSRGGFGSYNSPLHF	TGTGCCAGCAGCCGAGGAGGGTTTGGTTCCTATAATTCACCCCTCCACTTT
.	TRBV29-1	TRBJ1-1	.	CSVAQSLNTEAFF	TGCAGCGTTGCCCAGTCGTTGAACACTGAAGCTTTCTTT
.	TRBV5-1	TRBJ2-3	TRBD2	CASKSISGSGYTQYF	TGCGCCAGCAAATCGATTAGCGGGAGCGGGTATACGCAGTATTTT
.	TRBV15	TRBJ1-1	.	CATSREVQGLNTEAFF	TGTGCCACCAGCAGAGAGGTCCAGGGTCTGAACACTGAAGCTTTCTTT
.	TRBV19	TRBJ1-4	.	CATQDNPSRGGEKLFF	TGTGCCACCCAGGACAACCCGAGTCGAGGGGGTGAAAAACTGTTTTTT
once	TRBV11-1	TRBJ2-2	TRBD1	CASSQGELYTGELFF	TGTGCCAGCAGCCAGGGGGAATTGTACACCGGGGAGCTGTTTTTT
.	TRBV4-1	TRBJ2-1	.	CASSQGVEEQFF	TGCGCCAGCAGCCAAGGGGTGGAGGAGCAGTTCTTC
.	TRBV4-3	TRBJ2-3	TRBD1	CASSQADRVGDTDTQYF	TGCGCCAGCAGCCAAGCGGACAGGGTAGGGGACACAGATACGCAGTATTTT
.	TRBV2	TRBJ1-2	TRBD1	CASKMDREGHGYTF	TGTGCCAGCAAAATGGACAGGGAGGGCCATGGCTACACCTTC
.	TRBV11-2	TRBJ2-1	.	CASSSGSYNEQFF	TGTGCCAGCAGCTCCGGCTCCTACAATGAGCAGTTCTTC
.	TRBV27	TRBJ2-7	.	CASRPGYSYEQYF	TGTGCCAGCAGACCGGGGTACTCCTACGAGCAGTACTTC
.	TRBV7-9	TRBJ1-6	TRBD1	CASSIVQGNYNSPLHF	TGTGCCAGCAGCATAGTACAGGGGAACTATAATTCACCCCTCCACTTT
.	TRBV11-1	TRBJ1-1	.	CASSLLGREENTEAFF	TGTGCCAGCAGCTTATTAGGAAGGGAGGAGAACACTGAAGCTTTCTTT
.	TRBV19	TRBJ1-1	.	CASTSLRGWEAFF	TGTGCCAGTACCTCCTTACGGGGATGGGAAGCTTTCTTT
.	TRBV5-1	TRBJ2-7	.	CASSQGYEQYF	TGCGCCAGCAGCCAGGGGTACGAGCAGTACTTC
once	TRBV2	TRBJ2-7	TRBD1	CASSEGLQGAYEQYF	TGTGCCAGCAGTGAAGGGTTACAGGGGGCCTACGAGCAGTACTTC
.	TRBV14	TRBJ2-5	.	CASSQMRDQETQYF	TGTGCCAGCAGCCAGATGCGGGATCAAGAGACCCAGTACTTC
.	TRBV7-2	TRBJ1-1	.	CASSFKVADWKTEAFF	TGTGCCAGCAGCTTCAAGGTAGCTGACTGGAAGACTGAAGCTTTCTTT
.	TRBV15	TRBJ2-1	.	CATSRDRPAYNEQFF	TGTGCCACCAGCAGAGATCGGCCAGCGTACAATGAGCAGTTCTTC
few	TRBV18	TRBJ1-2	TRBD1	CASSQGTDNGYTF	TGTGCCAGCTCACAGGGGACAGACAATGGCTACACCTTC
.	TRBV13	TRBJ2-7	TRBD2	CASSRVTSGDRYEQYF	TGTGCCAGCAGCCGGGTGACTAGCGGGGATCGCTACGAGCAGTACTTC
.	TRBV2	TRBJ1-1	.	CASSFNLNTEAFF	TGTGCCAGCAGTTTTAATCTGAACACTGAAGCTTTCTTT